The TCR beta chain under discussion was sequenced for a study of beta chain features in type 1 diabetes. Sequenced material consisted of expressed TCRB transcripts (all of the isolated RNA was reverse transcribed). Using immunoSEQ multiplex PCR, the repertoire was profiled, and TCRdb retains in-frame clones only, with some absent. This repertoire shows 430,000 or so clones, 11% found once; its top ten account for 0.035% to 0.05%. Germline V gene sequence: CDR1 SQVTM, CDR2 ANQGSEA. V lost 2 bases and J 5 bases, leaving 7 bases between the germline ends. The CDR3 covers 12 residues. At least ten counts were recorded for this clone.

The sequenced sample consisted of naive CD4+ T cells from blood. The origin of this receptor is a woman between 18 and 29 years old in good health. This sequence joins TRBV29-1 and TRBJ1-5; D might be TRBD1 (6 bases). CDR3 amino acids: CSVEPGDQPQHF. CDR3 in DNA: TGCAGCGTTGAACCAGGGGATCAGCCCCAGCATTTT.